This TCR beta chain was sequenced in a study of blood T cell repertoires in COVID-19. Measured with immunoSEQ multiplex PCR; TCRdb has only the in-frame clones, and not every one. Here the sample spans 95,000 to 150,000 clones, about nine tenths being singletons. The V segment lost 5 bases and the J segment 4 bases; nucleotides outside the gene matches: 14. The CDR3 contains 19 residues. CDR1 and CDR2 (germline): MDHEN, SYDVKM. The rearrangement uses TRBV28 and TRBJ1-4; 12 nucleotides align to TRBD1. Sample: peripheral blood. This receptor was identified in a woman aged 70-85 years with acute or convalescent COVID-19. The CDR3 protein is CASSPYPGQGAWGNEKLFF. CDR3 sequence (DNA): TGTGCCAGCAGTCCTTATCCGGGACAGGGGGCTTGGGGTAATGAAAAACTGTTTTTT.